This passage covers 13 T cell receptor beta chains from one sample sequenced in a study of OX40 agonist ivuxolimab in advanced cancers. The repertoire was sequenced with immunoSEQ multiplex PCR; TCRdb's copy has only in-frame clones and lacks some. There are more than 50,000 clones in the sample; about 80% occur only once, and roughly 4.2% lies in the top ten. Source: CD4+ or CD8+ T cells sorted from blood, taken in a trial of the OX40 agonist ivuxolimab. All receptors derive from an adult with an advanced solid tumor such as melanoma, head and neck, liver or kidney cancer.

V gene TRBV4-1 combines with J gene TRBJ1-4; unclear D gene. The germline V gene has CDR1 MGHRA and CDR2 YSYEKL. V lost 1 base, J lost 10 bases, and 13 bases lay in between. CDR3 length equals 14 residues. CDR3 in amino acids: CASSQGAGVVKLFF. The CDR3 DNA sequence: TGCGCCAGCAGCCAAGGGGCCGGGGTAGTAAAACTGTTTTTT.

The chain couples TRBV5-1 to TRBJ2-2, with TRBD2 as a possible D gene (6 bases). The germline V and J ends were trimmed by 2 bases and 6 bases, with 14 bases remaining between them. CDR1 is SGHRS, CDR2 YFSETQ, per germline. There are 15 residues in the CDR3. CDR3 DNA sequence: TGCGCCAGCAGCTTTAGTGGGTCGGGGGCCGGGGAGCTGTTTTTT. This codes for CASSFSGSGAGELFF. The variable domain in full, with the rest retrieved from reference TRBV5-1 and TRBJ2-2, is KAGVTQTPRYLIKTRGQQVTLSCSPISGHRSVSWYQQTPGQGLQFLFEYFSETQRNKGNFPGRFSGRQFSNSRSEMNVSTLELGDSALYLCASSFSGSGAGELFFGEGSRLTVL.

The chain links TRBV6-5 to TRBJ2-7, with 9 bases lining up with TRBD1. V shed 4 bases and J 3 bases; nucleotides not matched to a gene: 7. CDR3 length equals 15 residues. Germline V gene data show CDR1 as MNHEY and CDR2 as SVGAGI. In DNA form, the CDR3 reads TGTGCCAGCAGTTTGGACAGGGGTAATCTCTACGAGCAGTACTTC. Its translation: CASSLDRGNLYEQYF.

This chain uses TRBV30 with TRBJ2-7; 10 bases fit TRBD2. The CDR3 contains 14 residues. Looked up from germline, CDR1 is GTSNPN and CDR2 is SVGIG (reference sequence). Trimming cost V 4 bases and J 4 bases; bases outside gene matches: 7. The CDR3 protein is CAWMVAGGTYEQYF. In DNA form, the CDR3 reads TGTGCCTGGATGGTAGCGGGAGGTACATACGAGCAGTACTTC.

The chain couples TRBV4-3 to TRBJ2-5; 13 nucleotides line up with TRBD2. Germline CDR1 and CDR2: LGHNA and YSLEER. The CDR3 contains 18 residues. Trimming at V came to 0 bases and at J to 0 bases, leaving 4 bases not matched to a gene. DNA of the CDR3: TGCGCCAGCAGCCAAGAAAGGGGGACTAGCGGGGACCAAGAGACCCAGTACTTC. Protein: CASSQERGTSGDQETQYF.

J is TRBJ2-3 and V is TRBV7-3; 7 nucleotides match TRBD2. This CDR3 contains 14 residues. J gave up 0 bases and V 8 bases, and 5 bases lay outside the gene matches. The germline V gene has CDR1 SGHTA and CDR2 FQGTGA. Here the CDR3 DNA reads TGTGCCAGCCAGCGGGACTCTAGCACAGATACGCAGTATTTT. The encoded protein is CASQRDSSTDTQYF.

In this sample, this clone turned up a few times. J is TRBJ1-1 and V is TRBV18, with 7 bases fitting TRBD1. The CDR3 covers 16 residues. Germline V gene data show CDR1 as KGHSH and CDR2 as LQKENI. The V and J ends lost 1 base and 0 bases, in that order; junction bases with no gene match: 5. The chain's CDR3 is CASSPLDRSMNTEAFF. CDR3 DNA sequence: TGTGCCAGCTCACCACTGGACAGGTCCATGAACACTGAAGCTTTCTTT.

Only one count was recorded for this clone. The rearrangement joins TRBV6-6 to TRBJ2-2, with TRBD1 identical over 9 bases. The CDR3 contains 15 residues. The junction had 4 bases not matched to a gene; V was cut back by 2 bases and J by 6 bases. Germline V lookup: CDR1 MNHNY, CDR2 SVGAGI (reference sequence). CDR3 bases: TGTGCCAGCAGTTACCCGGGACAGGGCTCCGGGGAGCTGTTTTTT. The encoded protein is CASSYPGQGSGELFF.

V is TRBV5-4 and J is TRBJ2-5, with 7 bases matching TRBD1. This CDR3 is 14 amino acids long. CDR1 SGHNT and CDR2 YYREEE come from the germline V gene (reference sequence). The junction had 4 bases not matched to a gene; V was cut back by 0 bases and J by 5 bases. CDR3 bases: TGTGCCAGCAGCTTGGACCCACAGGGGGAGACCCAGTACTTC. Translated: CASSLDPQGETQYF.

This rearrangement joins TRBV6-4 to TRBJ2-5, with TRBD2 matching over 12 bases. Trimming cost V 4 bases and J 4 bases; bases outside gene matches: 4. CDR3 length: 15 amino acids. The germline CDR1 and CDR2 sequences are MRHNA and SNTAGT. The CDR3 reads CASSAGLAGSETQYF. In DNA, the CDR3 is TGTGCCAGCAGTGCCGGACTAGCGGGGTCAGAGACCCAGTACTTC.

The rearrangement joins TRBV30 to TRBJ2-2; no clear D gene. The CDR3 is 14 residues long. Germline loops: CDR1 GTSNPN, CDR2 SVGIG (reference sequence). V lost 0 bases and J 1 base, leaving 6 bases between the germline ends. This CDR3 is CAWSVRQNTGELFF. The CDR3 DNA sequence: TGTGCCTGGAGTGTACGGCAGAACACCGGGGAGCTGTTTTTT.

This clone has more than one count but fewer than ten. The rearrangement uses TRBV2 and TRBJ1-5; 9 bases agree with TRBD1. J gave up 0 bases and V 6 bases, and 6 bases lay outside the gene matches. Germline V gives CDR1 SNHLY, CDR2 FYNNEI. The CDR3 totals 16 residues. The CDR3 protein is CASSRDRVDSNQPQHF. The CDR3 DNA is TGTGCCAGCAGCAGGGACAGGGTGGATAGCAATCAGCCCCAGCATTTT.

This chain joins TRBV30 and TRBJ2-2; tentatively, D is TRBD1 (6 bases). V was trimmed by 3 bases and J by 2 bases, leaving 10 bases between them. The CDR3 length is 14 residues. CDR1 and CDR2 from the germline V gene are GTSNPN and SVGIG (reference sequence). CDR3 amino acids: CAWRSGVNTGELFF. As DNA, the CDR3 is TGTGCCTGGAGGTCAGGGGTCAACACCGGGGAGCTGTTTTTT. Using reference TRBV30 and TRBJ2-2 for the parts outside the CDR3, the full variable domain is SQTIHQWPATLVQPVGSPLSLECTVEGTSNPNLYWYRQAAGRGLQLLFYSVGIGQISSEVPQNLSASRPQDRQFILSSKKLLLSDSGFYLCAWRSGVNTGELFFGEGSRLTVL.